The 28 T cell receptor beta chains reported below all come from one sample, sequenced in a study of blood T cell repertoires in COVID-19. Clones were sequenced by immunoSEQ multiplex PCR, and TCRdb holds only the in-frame ones, with some missing. Of more than 65,000 clones in the sample, 75% to 90% are singletons; the top ten hold about 5%. Sequenced sample: peripheral blood. These receptors originate from a man between 60 and 70 years old with active or convalescent COVID-19.

The chain carries TRBV29-1 and TRBJ2-1; D remains unclear. The V end lost 3 bases, the J end lost 1 base, and 4 bases lay between the germline ends. Per the germline V gene, CDR1 is SQVTM and CDR2 is ANQGSEA. The CDR3 is 12 residues long. The CDR3 reads CSVDGSYNEQFF. CDR3 bases: TGCAGCGTTGACGGGTCCTACAATGAGCAGTTCTTC.

The J gene is TRBJ2-2, the V gene TRBV10-3; no reliable D call. V lost 3 bases, J lost 0 bases, and 5 bases lay in between. The germline V gene has CDR1 ENHRY and CDR2 SYGVKD. The CDR3 is made up of 14 amino acids. CDR3 sequence reads: CAISEATNTGELFF. In DNA, the CDR3 is TGTGCCATCAGTGAAGCAACGAACACCGGGGAGCTGTTTTTT.

The chain has TRBV5-1 and TRBJ2-5, with 11 bases fitting TRBD2. V gave up 0 bases and J gave up 2 bases; unmatched junction bases: 3. CDR3 length: 16 residues. CDR1 is SGHRS and CDR2 is YFSETQ in the germline V gene. The CDR3 loop reads CASSLATSGGQETQYF. In DNA, the CDR3 is TGCGCCAGCAGCTTGGCCACTAGCGGGGGTCAAGAGACCCAGTACTTC.

The chain carries TRBV2 and TRBJ2-5, with TRBD1 matching 11 bases. This CDR3 has 14 amino acids. Germline trimming cut 5 bases from V and 2 bases from J; bases unmatched to any gene: 1. Germline values: CDR1 SNHLY, CDR2 FYNNEI. CDR3 coding DNA: TGTGCCAGCAGTAGGGACAGGGGGCAAGAGACCCAGTACTTC. Amino acid sequence: CASSRDRGQETQYF.

The V call is TRBV7-2, the J call TRBJ1-5, with D possibly being TRBD1 (5 bases). V lost 1 base to trimming and J lost 7 bases, with 8 bases between them. This CDR3 region has 13 residues. Germline CDR1 reads SGHTA; CDR2 reads FQGNSA. The chain's CDR3 is CASSLGREQPQHF. Written as DNA, the CDR3 is TGTGCCAGCAGCTTAGGCAGGGAACAGCCCCAGCATTTT.

This chain links TRBV18 with TRBJ1-2; a possible D gene is TRBD1 (6 bases). Trimming left V 3 bases short and J 0 bases short, with 8 bases between. Germline assignment: CDR1 KGHSH and CDR2 LQKENI. The CDR3 length is 14 residues. The CDR3 is CASSPGQPNYGYTF. CDR3 nucleotides: TGTGCCAGCTCACCTGGACAGCCTAACTATGGCTACACCTTC.

This chain connects TRBV15 to TRBJ1-5; D is perhaps TRBD1 (6 bases). The CDR3 is 15 residues long. From germline, CDR1 is LNHNV and CDR2 YYDKDF (reference sequence). Trimming pared 1 base from V and 0 bases from J, leaving 7 bases between. CDR3 nucleotide sequence: TGTGCCACCAGCAGAGGGGACAATAGCAATCAGCCCCAGCATTTT. Encoded protein: CATSRGDNSNQPQHF.

V gene TRBV7-3 combines with J gene TRBJ2-3; 9 bases are shared with TRBD1. Per the germline V gene, CDR1 is SGHTA and CDR2 is FQGTGA. The V gene end was trimmed by 5 bases and the J gene end by 4 bases; junction bases not matched to a gene: 7. The CDR3 has 15 amino acids. The CDR3 sequence: CASSARGQGADTQYF. The CDR3 DNA reads as TGTGCCAGCAGCGCCCGGGGACAGGGCGCAGATACGCAGTATTTT.

The V and J genes are TRBV19 and TRBJ2-1; 11 bases fit TRBD2. CDR3 size: 15 residues. Trimming at V came to 5 bases and at J to 4 bases, leaving 4 bases not matched to a gene. Germline values: CDR1 LNHDA, CDR2 SQIVND (reference sequence). CDR3 region: CASSALAGGYNEQFF. The CDR3 DNA sequence: TGTGCCAGTAGTGCCCTAGCGGGGGGTTACAATGAGCAGTTCTTC.

The gene calls are TRBV5-1 and TRBJ2-1; TRBD1 aligns across 9 bases. The V and J ends lost 4 bases and 2 bases, in that order; junction bases with no gene match: 10. Germline-derived CDR1 and CDR2 are SGHRS and YFSETQ. CDR3 length equals 17 residues. CDR3 protein: CASSPRTGAVPYNEQFF. The CDR3 DNA sequence: TGCGCCAGCAGCCCAAGGACAGGGGCCGTCCCCTACAATGAGCAGTTCTTC.

This chain connects TRBV7-2 to TRBJ1-1; a weak D match, TRBD1 (6 bases). The CDR3 sequence is 16 residues long. The ends were cut back, 0 bases at V and 4 bases at J, with 15 bases in the middle. Germline V gene sequence: CDR1 SGHTA, CDR2 FQGNSA. CDR3 sequence: CASSLAGGASGTEAFF. The CDR3 DNA reads as TGTGCCAGCAGCTTAGCGGGGGGGGCCTCGGGCACTGAAGCTTTCTTT.

The chain couples TRBV3-1 (or the pseudogene TRBV3-2) to TRBJ2-5; TRBD1 is a possible D gene (6 bases). Germline V gene sequence: CDR1 LGHDT, CDR2 YNNKEL (reference sequence). With 3 bases removed from V and 7 bases from J, the gap between germline ends came to 15 bases. CDR3 length equals 14 residues. The CDR3 DNA sequence: TGTGCCAGCAGCCAGGGGGCTGGGAAAGGGACCCAGTACTTC. Amino acid sequence: CASSQGAGKGTQYF.

The CDR3 spells CASSPDRDQPQHF. CDR3 nucleotide sequence: TGTGCCAGCTCACCGGACAGGGATCAGCCCCAGCATTTT. The genes are TRBV18 and TRBJ1-5, with 8 bases fitting TRBD1. CDR1 is KGHSH, CDR2 LQKENI, per germline. V lost 3 bases, J lost 5 bases, and 0 bases stayed unmatched. This CDR3 has 13 amino acids.

The chain is built from TRBV27 and TRBJ2-7, with 8 bases that match TRBD1. This CDR3 spans 14 amino acids. J gave up 2 bases and V 6 bases, and 6 bases lay outside the gene matches. CDR1 and CDR2 from the germline V gene are MNHEY and SMNVEV (reference sequence). The CDR3: CASSTGGYPYEQYF. The CDR3 DNA sequence: TGTGCCAGCAGCACAGGGGGGTATCCCTACGAGCAGTACTTC.

The rearrangement uses TRBV28 and TRBJ1-4; 9 bases are a match to TRBD1. The ends lost 4 bases at V and 8 bases at J; junction bases unmatched: 8. This CDR3 is 15 amino acids long. Germline CDR1 is MDHEN and CDR2 is SYDVKM. The CDR3 is CASSSRTGVGEKLFF. The CDR3 DNA reads TGTGCCAGCAGTTCCCGGACAGGGGTAGGAGAAAAACTGTTTTTT.

V and J are TRBV7-2 and TRBJ1-6, with D possibly being TRBD1 (5 bases). The germline CDR1 and CDR2 sequences are SGHTA and FQGNSA. This CDR3 is 16 amino acids long. V was pared by 5 bases and J by 9 bases, with 20 bases between. CDR3 amino acids: CASSPKTVSVGSPLHF. CDR3 in DNA: TGTGCCAGCAGCCCAAAGACAGTGAGTGTGGGTTCACCCCTCCACTTT.

The rearrangement joins TRBV27 to TRBJ2-1; the match to TRBD1 covers 8 bases. J was trimmed by 5 bases and V by 0 bases; bases with no gene match: 15. CDR3 length: 19 residues. Germline lookup yields CDR1 MNHEY and CDR2 SMNVEV (reference sequence). CDR3 in DNA: TGTGCCAGCAGTTTATCGGTGCTACGGGACAGGCGTTTGAACAATGAGCAGTTCTTC. Translated: CASSLSVLRDRRLNNEQFF.

Here the CDR3 DNA reads TGTGCCAGTCACAGGGGAGATACGCAGTATTTT. Protein sequence: CASHRGDTQYF. This chain connects TRBV19 to TRBJ2-3; 7 bases agree with TRBD1. The CDR3 loop spans 11 amino acids. Trimming cost V 8 bases and J 5 bases; bases outside gene matches: 1. From germline, CDR1 is LNHDA and CDR2 SQIVND (reference sequence).

This CDR3 is CAIALGQGYGNTIYF. The CDR3 DNA sequence: TGTGCCATCGCATTGGGACAGGGGTACGGAAACACCATATATTTT. This chain connects TRBV10-3 to TRBJ1-3, with 10 bases identical to TRBD1. Looked up from germline, CDR1 is ENHRY and CDR2 is SYGVKD. V lost 8 bases to trimming and J lost 4 bases; unmatched junction nucleotides: 8. This CDR3 region has 15 residues.

This clone was detected only once. CDR3 coding DNA: TGCAGTGCTAGTGGGACAGGGGGAATGAACACTGAAGCTTTCTTT. Amino acids: CSASGTGGMNTEAFF. The chain combines TRBV20-1 with TRBJ1-1; 11 positions agree with TRBD1. The CDR3 is made up of 15 amino acids. Germline V gene data show CDR1 as DFQATT and CDR2 as SNEGSKA (reference sequence). The V gene end was trimmed by 3 bases and the J gene end by 0 bases; junction bases not matched to a gene: 3.

This clone has only a few counts. The chain is built from TRBV25-1 and TRBJ1-2, with D unresolved. From germline, CDR1 is MGHDK and CDR2 SYGVNS. The CDR3 loop spans 15 amino acids. Trimming pared 3 bases from V and 4 bases from J, leaving 15 bases between. As DNA, the CDR3 is TGTGCCAGCAGTGACCGCCTTTTAGGAGGCTATGGCTACACCTTC. It specifies CASSDRLLGGYGYTF.

The rearrangement uses TRBV27 and TRBJ1-1, with D possibly being TRBD1 (6 bases). This CDR3 has 14 residues. V lost 6 bases to trimming and J lost 1 base, with 12 bases between them. Per germline, CDR1 MNHEY and CDR2 SMNVEV (reference sequence). This CDR3 reads CASRDRTRNTEAFF. CDR3 nucleotides: TGTGCCAGCAGAGACAGGACCCGGAACACTGAAGCTTTCTTT.

DNA of the CDR3: TGTGCCAGTAGTCTAGGGACAGGGGGTGGGAGCAATCAGCCCCAGCATTTT. Translation: CASSLGTGGGSNQPQHF. The chain uses TRBV19 and TRBJ1-5, with TRBD1 matching 11 bases. Germline loops: CDR1 LNHDA, CDR2 SQIVND (reference sequence). CDR3 size: 17 residues. The trim removed 5 bases at V and 1 base at J, leaving 7 bases unmatched.

This chain joins TRBV12-5 and TRBJ2-2; D gene unclear. The germline gives CDR1 LGHNT, CDR2 FRNRAP. The V gene lost 10 bases and the J gene lost 1 base, with 13 bases spanning the gap. There are 14 residues in the CDR3. CDR3 bases: TGTGCTACTGCCCCGAAGCAGAACACCGGGGAGCTGTTTTTT. Translation: CATAPKQNTGELFF.

The rearrangement joins TRBV7-8 to TRBJ2-1, with 11 bases fitting TRBD2. The germline gives CDR1 SGHVS, CDR2 FQNEAQ. The trim removed 1 base at V and 10 bases at J, leaving 6 bases unmatched. CDR3 length: 15 amino acids. The CDR3 nucleotides are TGTGCCAGCAGCTTAGGGGTAGCGGGGGGGCGAGAGCAGTTCTTC. Translating gives CASSLGVAGGREQFF. Variable domain in full (rest from reference TRBV7-8 and TRBJ2-1): GAGVSQSPRYKVAKRGQDVALRCDPISGHVSLFWYQQALGQGPEFLTYFQNEAQLDKSGLPSDRFFAERPEGSVSTLKIQRTQQEDSAVYLCASSLGVAGGREQFFGPGTRLTVL.

The chain joins TRBV11-2 to TRBJ1-3, with D perhaps matching TRBD1 (5 bases). CDR1 is SGHAT and CDR2 is FQNNGV in the germline V gene. This CDR3 region has 16 residues. V was shortened by 1 base and J by 0 bases, with 10 bases between the two germline ends. CDR3 in amino acids: CASSLGDLSSGNTIYF. The CDR3 region has the DNA TGTGCCAGCAGCTTAGGGGACTTGAGCTCTGGAAACACCATATATTTT.

The CDR3 nucleotides are TGTGCCAGCAGCAAAGACAGGGGAGAAAAACTGTTTTTT. Translating it yields CASSKDRGEKLFF. The V gene is TRBV7-3, the J gene TRBJ1-4; 8 bases line up with TRBD1. Germline V gene data show CDR1 as SGHTA and CDR2 as FQGTGA. CDR3 length: 13 amino acids. V lost 5 bases and J lost 8; bases outside the gene matches: 4.

The CDR3 is CASSFLERGGNEQFF. The CDR3 DNA reads TGTGCCAGCAGCTTCTTGGAGCGGGGGGGCAATGAGCAGTTCTTC. V is TRBV5-6 and J is TRBJ2-1; 10 bases align to TRBD2. Germline lookup yields CDR1 SGHDT and CDR2 YYEEEE. The CDR3 spans 15 residues. V gave up 2 bases and J gave up 6 bases; unmatched junction bases: 5.